The text below deals with one TCR beta chain. It lacks a known antigen. Qualities for individual bases were not recorded, and no much larger clone is one base off. The record originates from a study of OX40 agonist ivuxolimab in advanced cancers. Concerning the study at large: Ivuxolimab was an agonistic, fully human IgG2 monoclonal antibody directed against OX40 (CD134), a costimulatory receptor. Patients were allowed to have had prior anti-PD-1, anti-PD-L1 or anti-CTLA-4 therapy, and 30% to 40% of the dose-escalation patients had been treated with checkpoint inhibitors. The paper describes the monotherapy dose-escalation part (N ≈ 52 patients) of the phase I trial of ivuxolimab. In the dose-escalation cohort, 70% to 90% of patients were male, and the mean age was 60 years with a range of roughly 20 to 79. Among the approximately 50 dose-escalation patients, 19 had hepatocellular carcinoma, about 15 melanoma, 9 renal cell carcinoma and 9 head and neck cancer. Intravenous ivuxolimab was administered to patients every 2 weeks at six dose levels: 0.01, 0.1, 0.3, 1.5, 3 and 10 mg/kg. Peripheral TCRbeta sequencing was intended to test whether TCR sequence diversity was altered and clonal T-cell expansion was caused by ivuxolimab. Three dose-escalation patients achieved partial responses, one with hepatocellular carcinoma and two with cutaneous melanoma.

Genomic DNA was extracted from sorted cells for sequencing of the TCRbeta CDR3 region. TCRbeta CDR3 regions were sequenced using the immunoSEQ Assay. The immuneACCESS repertoire file appears here via TCRdb, limited to in-frame rearrangements. These files lack a portion of the clones; in checked studies, under half of the deficit traces to unresolved V genes, and the cause of the others is not known. Counted in this sample were tens of thousands of clones; approximately 82% of them appeared once. The ten largest clones capture 6.5% to 8% of the sample. Inclusive of the bounding cysteine and phenylalanine, the CDR3 is 16 residues long. Of the read, only the CDR3 DNA is kept; its 48 bases are in frame from base 1. For CDR1 and CDR2, the germline V gene lists SGHVS and FNYEAQ. V is shortened by 2 bases, J by 4 bases, and the region joining them spans 14 bases. The paper's findings and limits, for the study overall: Low levels of normalized T-cell clonal expansion were also seen in some patients who did not respond. After ivuxolimab, more expanded clones were found on average in CD8+ T cells than in CD4+ T cells. Antigen specificity was not determined for the clonally expanded peripheral T cells. At doses of 0.1 to 3.0 mg/kg, clonal expansion of both CD4+ and CD8+ blood T cells was observed from baseline to week 6. In the 0.1-3.0 mg/kg groups, partial responders were among the patients with the lowest normalized peripheral clonal expansion, particularly in CD8+ T cells.

The trial excluded patients who had a history of autoimmune disease or who were on systemic immunosuppression. Peripheral blood for TCR sequencing was collected from all dose cohorts at baseline, on cycle 4 day 1, and on cycle 7 day 1. Samples were obtained from an open-label, multicenter, first-in-human phase I dose-escalation trial of ivuxolimab. The trial enrolled adults with locally advanced or metastatic head and neck squamous cell, hepatocellular, melanoma or renal cell carcinoma. Before TCR sequencing, CD4+ T cells and CD8+ T cells were sorted from peripheral blood as separate populations. The chain joins TRBV7-6 to TRBJ2-2, and possibly TRBD1, on 5 matching bases. This specimen was CD4+ or CD8+ T cells sorted from blood, taken in a trial of the OX40 agonist ivuxolimab. The sequence was obtained from an adult with an advanced solid tumor such as melanoma, head and neck, liver or kidney cancer. CDR3 protein: CASSLLQEYSTGELFF. The nucleotide sequence is TGTGCCAGCAGCTTATTACAGGAGTATAGCACCGGGGAGCTGTTTTTT.